The clone carrying this T cell receptor beta chain showed up just a few times. As yet, its antigen is unknown. V lost 4 bases to trimming and J lost 0 bases; unmatched junction nucleotides: 1. The CDR3 contains 15 residues. CDR1 and CDR2 from the germline V gene are MNHNS and SASEGT. This specimen comes from a study of cytomegalovirus exposure and HLA in healthy donors. Study-wide background: Roughly 180 million T cells yielded under 130 million unique TCR beta sequences in earlier analysis. Study-wide points: In a later analysis, TCR beta V- and J-gene trimming showed a link to a missense DCLRE1C variant.

Amplification used 60 Vbeta primers and 13 Jbeta primers. Assay used: immunoSEQ multiplex PCR; TCRdb lists only in-frame clones, some missing. Of hundreds of thousands of clones in the sample, about three quarters were seen once. The sequence derives from a boy younger than 18 in good health and CMV-seronegative. The chain carries TRBV6-1 and TRBJ2-1, with TRBD2 identical over 9 bases. The source material was PBMCs. CDR3 amino acids: CASSVAGASYNEQFF. CDR3 DNA: TGTGCCAGCAGTGTAGCGGGGGCCTCCTACAATGAGCAGTTCTTC.